Listed here are 12 T cell receptor beta chains from one sample, sequenced in a study of CD8 T cells in ankylosing spondylitis. TCRdb re-called the 5' RACE reads with MiXCR, one entry per CDR3 protein. The table lists 300,000 to 350,000 distinct CDR3 sequences, roughly 15% of them singletons. The sample was blood, either unsorted or a sorted T cell fraction (not recorded which). These TCRs come from a male donor with ankylosing spondylitis or in good health (not recorded which).

This clonotype was seen only a few times. The rearrangement uses TRBV12-3 or TRBV12-4 and TRBJ1-2; D might be TRBD1 (5 bases). The CDR3 has 13 amino acids. V lost 6 bases and J lost 4, with 12 bases in between. CDR3 sequence: CASSRDPGYGYTF. The DNA of the CDR3 is TGTGCCAGCAGCCGGGACCCCGGCTATGGCTACACCTTC.

This sequence joins TRBV3-1 and TRBJ2-1, with D possibly being TRBD2 (6 bases). This CDR3 contains 16 residues. V was trimmed by 3 bases and J by 6 bases, leaving 18 bases between them. The V gene's germline CDR1 is LGHDT and CDR2 YNNKEL (reference sequence). The CDR3 DNA reads TGTGCCAGCAGCCATGGGACCGGGACTGCGATCAATGAGCAGTTCTTC. Its translation: CASSHGTGTAINEQFF.

The chain combines TRBV3-1 with TRBJ2-7; TRBD2 matches 11 bases. The V gene end was trimmed by 0 bases and the J gene end by 4 bases; junction bases not matched to a gene: 17. The CDR3 sequence is 20 residues long. Per the germline V gene, CDR1 is LGHDT and CDR2 is YNNKEL (reference sequence). The CDR3 DNA follows: TGTGCCAGCAGCCAAGAGGCTTCCGGAGTAGCGGGAGGGCCACTATACGAGCAGTACTTC. Amino acid sequence: CASSQEASGVAGGPLYEQYF.

V gene TRBV6-1 combines with J gene TRBJ2-3; D is possibly TRBD1 (5 bases). V was clipped by 5 bases and J by 4 bases, with 16 bases between them. CDR3 length: 15 residues. Germline lookup yields CDR1 MNHNS and CDR2 SASEGT. CDR3 in amino acids: CASSLDTQRADTQYF. CDR3 coding DNA: TGTGCCAGCAGTCTGGACACTCAACGGGCAGATACGCAGTATTTT.

This clonotype has more than one count but fewer than ten. The rearrangement joins TRBV5-1 to TRBJ1-2, with TRBD1 matching over 7 bases. J lost 0 bases, V lost 4 bases, and 9 bases had no gene match. The CDR3 runs 16 residues. Germline CDR1 and CDR2: SGHRS and YFSETQ. CDR3 coding DNA: TGCGCCAGCAGCCCGGCGGGACAGTCCTCTAACTATGGCTACACCTTC. Its protein is CASSPAGQSSNYGYTF. Complete variable domain (other parts from reference TRBV5-1 and TRBJ1-2): KAGVTQTPRYLIKTRGQQVTLSCSPISGHRSVSWYQQTPGQGLQFLFEYFSETQRNKGNFPGRFSGRQFSNSRSEMNVSTLELGDSALYLCASSPAGQSSNYGYTFGSGTRLTVV.

This clonotype was found a few times. The rearrangement uses TRBV5-1 and TRBJ2-7, with 7 bases matching TRBD2. Germline V CDR1 and CDR2: SGHRS, YFSETQ. Trimming cost V 4 bases and J 5 bases; bases outside gene matches: 12. The CDR3 sequence is 15 residues long. This CDR3 reads CASSLPGGGSDEQYF. CDR3 nucleotides: TGCGCCAGCAGCCTACCGGGAGGTGGAAGTGACGAGCAGTACTTC.

The rearrangement joins TRBV5-1 to TRBJ2-1; D not certain. CDR3 length: 13 amino acids. Germline V gene data show CDR1 as SGHRS and CDR2 as YFSETQ. Trimming stripped 0 bases from V and 10 bases from J, with 11 bases between. In DNA, the CDR3 is TGCGCCAGCAGCTTGGATAGCAACGGAGAGCAGTTCTTC. Protein sequence: CASSLDSNGEQFF. Variable domain in full (rest from reference TRBV5-1 and TRBJ2-1): KAGVTQTPRYLIKTRGQQVTLSCSPISGHRSVSWYQQTPGQGLQFLFEYFSETQRNKGNFPGRFSGRQFSNSRSEMNVSTLELGDSALYLCASSLDSNGEQFFGPGTRLTVL.

This clonotype appeared a few times. V usage is TRBV5-1 and J usage is TRBJ2-7; weak D call: TRBD1 (6 bases). The V end was cut by 0 bases, the J end by 1 base, with 14 bases between. The germline V gene encodes CDR1 SGHRS and CDR2 YFSETQ. CDR3 length equals 16 residues. CDR3 sequence (DNA): TGCGCCAGCAGCTTGGGGACGGGACAACCTTCCTACGAGCAGTACTTC. Its protein is CASSLGTGQPSYEQYF.

V and J are TRBV25-1 and TRBJ1-6; D ambiguous. CDR3 length equals 14 residues. With 3 bases removed from V and 9 bases from J, the gap between germline ends came to 12 bases. CDR1 is MGHDK and CDR2 is SYGVNS in the germline V gene. The CDR3, as DNA: TGTGCCAGCAGTGAGGCCCCCGTCGCTTCACCCCTCCACTTT. This encodes CASSEAPVASPLHF.

The gene calls are TRBV3-1 and TRBJ1-2; 8 bases are a match to TRBD1. V was pared by 7 bases and J by 3 bases, with 7 bases of the junction left unmatched. The V gene's germline CDR1 is LGHDT and CDR2 YNNKEL (reference sequence). CDR3 size: 14 residues. The CDR3: CASTNGQGHYGYTF. The CDR3 nucleotides are TGTGCCAGCACCAACGGACAGGGCCACTATGGCTACACCTTC. Supplemented by reference TRBV3-1 and TRBJ1-2, the full variable domain reads DTAVSQTPKYLVTQMGNDKSIKCEQNLGHDTMYWYKQDSKKFLKIMFSYNNKELIINETVPNRFSPKSPDKAHLNLHINSLELGDSAVYFCASTNGQGHYGYTFGSGTRLTVV.

The gene calls are TRBV6-5 and TRBJ2-3; 11 nucleotides align to TRBD2. Germline CDR1 MNHEY, CDR2 SVGAGI. Losses at the gene ends were 4 bases for V and 6 bases for J; bases not matched to a gene: 12. This CDR3 has 17 amino acids. CDR3 in amino acids: CASSFRRTSGSEDTQYF. The CDR3 bases are TGTGCCAGCAGTTTCCGCCGGACTAGCGGGTCCGAGGATACGCAGTATTTT.

Many counts were recorded for this clonotype. The rearrangement uses TRBV5-6 and TRBJ2-3; the D gene is possibly TRBD1 (5 bases). Deletions cut 4 bases from V and 2 bases from J, with 14 bases between. Germline V gene lookup returns CDR1 SGHDT and CDR2 YYEEEE. The CDR3 loop spans 15 amino acids. The CDR3 DNA sequence: TGTGCCAGCAGCCCACATGACAGATACACAGATACGCAGTATTTT. Residues: CASSPHDRYTDTQYF.